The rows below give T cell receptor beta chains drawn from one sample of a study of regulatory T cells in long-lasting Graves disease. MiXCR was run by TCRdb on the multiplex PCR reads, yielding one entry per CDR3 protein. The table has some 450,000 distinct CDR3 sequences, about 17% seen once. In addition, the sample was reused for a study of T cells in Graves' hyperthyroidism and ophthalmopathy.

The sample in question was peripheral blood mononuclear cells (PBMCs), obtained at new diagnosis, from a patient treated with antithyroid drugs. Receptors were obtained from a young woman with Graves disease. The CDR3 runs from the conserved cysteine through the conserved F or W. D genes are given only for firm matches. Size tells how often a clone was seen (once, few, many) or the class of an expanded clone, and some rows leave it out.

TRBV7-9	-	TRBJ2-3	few	CASSLAPVLNTDTQYF	TGTGCCAGCAGCTTAGCCCCGGTCCTTAACACAGATACGCAGTATTTT
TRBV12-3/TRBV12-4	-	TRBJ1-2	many	CASSLGFSNGYTF	TGTGCCAGCAGTTTGGGTTTTTCCAATGGCTACACCTTC
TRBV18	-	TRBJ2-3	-	CASSPPTNSLGADTQYF	TGTGCCAGCTCACCACCGACTAACTCGCTTGGCGCAGATACGCAGTATTTT
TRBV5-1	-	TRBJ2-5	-	CASSPRGVETQYF	TGCGCCAGCAGCCCGAGGGGAGTAGAGACCCAGTACTTC
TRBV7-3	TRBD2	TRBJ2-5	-	CASSLRVGLAGETQYF	TGTGCCAGCAGCTTGAGGGTTGGGTTAGCGGGAGAGACCCAGTACTTC
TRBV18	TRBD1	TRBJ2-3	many	CASSPAQGAKDTQYF	TGTGCCAGCTCACCAGCTCAGGGGGCGAAAGATACGCAGTATTTT
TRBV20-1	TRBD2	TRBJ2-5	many	CSALLAASQETQYF	TGCAGTGCCCTCCTAGCGGCCTCCCAAGAGACCCAGTACTTC
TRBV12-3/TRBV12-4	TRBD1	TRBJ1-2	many	CASSTRQGDRYTF	TGTGCCAGCAGTACCAGACAGGGGGATCGCTACACCTTC
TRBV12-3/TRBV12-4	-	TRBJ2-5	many	CASSLAGRTQETQYF	TGTGCCAGCAGTTTAGCAGGACGTACACAAGAGACCCAGTACTTC
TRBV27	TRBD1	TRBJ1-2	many	CASRRTRDRGAYGYTF	TGTGCCAGCAGGCGAACCCGGGACAGGGGGGCCTATGGCTACACCTTC
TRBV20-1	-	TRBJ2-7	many	CSAEGRYEQYF	TGCAGTGCTGAAGGCCGCTACGAGCAGTACTTC
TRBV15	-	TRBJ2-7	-	CATSRDHGSSYEQYF	TGTGCCACCAGCAGAGATCACGGGAGCTCCTACGAGCAGTACTTC
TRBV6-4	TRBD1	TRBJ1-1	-	CASSRTGDEAFF	TGTGCCAGCAGCCGGACAGGGGATGAAGCTTTCTTT
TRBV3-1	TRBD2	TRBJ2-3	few	CASSQDWRLERERSDTQYF	TGTGCCAGCAGCCAAGATTGGAGGTTGGAGCGGGAGCGGTCAGATACGCAGTATTTT
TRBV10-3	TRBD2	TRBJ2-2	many	CAISGSTSGSKSTGELFF	TGTGCCATCAGTGGTTCGACTAGCGGGAGTAAGAGCACCGGGGAGCTGTTTTTT
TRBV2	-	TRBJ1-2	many	CASRREGNYGYTF	TGTGCCAGCAGGAGGGAAGGGAACTATGGCTACACCTTC
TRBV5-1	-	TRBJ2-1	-	CASRSTSRDKQFF	TGCGCCAGCAGATCAACGAGCCGGGACAAGCAGTTCTTC
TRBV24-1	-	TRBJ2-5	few	CATSDFLHFEGGNIREETQYF	TGTGCCACCAGTGATTTCCTCCATTTCGAAGGTGGCAATATCCGGGAAGAGACCCAGTACTTC
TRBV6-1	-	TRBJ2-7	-	CASRRGGISYEQYF	TGTGCCAGCAGAAGGGGTGGGATCTCCTACGAGCAGTACTTC
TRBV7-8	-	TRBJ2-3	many	CASSFGTPTDTQYF	TGTGCCAGCAGCTTCGGGACACCCACAGATACGCAGTATTTT
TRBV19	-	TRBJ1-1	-	CASRGERVLNTEAFF	TGTGCCAGTAGAGGGGAAAGGGTGTTGAACACTGAAGCTTTCTTT
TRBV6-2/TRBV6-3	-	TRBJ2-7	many	CASSYPGHRGLPYEQYF	TGTGCCAGCAGTTACCCGGGTCATAGGGGCCTACCCTACGAGCAGTACTTC
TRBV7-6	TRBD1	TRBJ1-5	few	CASSLATGLQPQHF	TGTGCCAGCAGCTTAGCGACAGGGCTTCAGCCCCAGCATTTT
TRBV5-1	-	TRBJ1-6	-	CASSSYRTAVNSPLHF	TGTGCCAGCAGCTCGTACCGGACAGCGGTAAATTCACCCCTCCACTTT
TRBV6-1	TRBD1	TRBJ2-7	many	CASSRGTGGAYEQYF	TGTGCCAGCAGCCGCGGGACAGGGGGCGCTTACGAGCAGTACTTC
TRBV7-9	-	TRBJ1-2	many	CASSLAGNNYGYTF	TGTGCCAGCAGCTTAGCGGGGAACAACTATGGCTACACCTTC
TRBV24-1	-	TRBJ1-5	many	CATSEPGSNQPQHF	TGTGCCACCAGTGAGCCAGGTAGCAATCAGCCCCAGCATTTT
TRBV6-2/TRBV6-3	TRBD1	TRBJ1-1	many	CASSYSPDREELDTEAFF	TGTGCCAGCAGTTACTCCCCGGACAGGGAAGAGTTGGACACTGAAGCTTTCTTT
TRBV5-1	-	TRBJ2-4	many	CASSLLHVGHRNIQYF	TGCGCCAGCAGCTTGCTTCACGTGGGGCATAGAAACATTCAGTACTTC
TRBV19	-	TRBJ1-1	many	CASSISGGGGTEAFF	TGTGCCAGTAGTATATCGGGGGGAGGAGGGACTGAAGCTTTCTTT